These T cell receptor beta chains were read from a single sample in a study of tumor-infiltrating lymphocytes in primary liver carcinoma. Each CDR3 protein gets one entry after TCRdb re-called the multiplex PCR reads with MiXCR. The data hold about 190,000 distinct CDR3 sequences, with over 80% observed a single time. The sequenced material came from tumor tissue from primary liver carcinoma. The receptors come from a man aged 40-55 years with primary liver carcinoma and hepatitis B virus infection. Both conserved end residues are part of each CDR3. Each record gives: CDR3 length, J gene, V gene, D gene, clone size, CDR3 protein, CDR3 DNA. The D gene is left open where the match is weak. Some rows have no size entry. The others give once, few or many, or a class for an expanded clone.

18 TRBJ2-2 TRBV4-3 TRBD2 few CASSQTTSEHTNIGELFF TGCGCCAGCAGCCAAACCACTAGCGAACATACGAACATCGGGGAGCTGTTTTTT
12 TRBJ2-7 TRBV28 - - CASRPDHLGQYF TGTGCCAGCAGGCCCGACCACCTGGGGCAGTACTTC
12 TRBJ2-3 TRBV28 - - CASNLRGQPQYF TGTGCCAGCAATTTGAGGGGCCAGCCCCAGTATTTT
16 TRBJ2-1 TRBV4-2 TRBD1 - CASSRRTGSGVNNQFF TGTGCCAGCAGCCGACGGACAGGGTCAGGTGTCAATAACCAGTTCTTC
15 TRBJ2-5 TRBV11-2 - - CASSPRSTPGLSQYF TGTGCCAGCAGCCCCCGGTCAACCCCAGGGTTGTCCCAGTACTTC
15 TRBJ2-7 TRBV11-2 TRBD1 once CAISIRWTGENEQHF TGTGCCATCAGCATACGATGGACAGGCGAAAACGAGCAGCACTTC
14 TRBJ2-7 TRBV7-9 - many CASSTTGPPYEQYF TGTGCCAGCAGCACTACGGGCCCCCCATACGAGCAGTACTTC
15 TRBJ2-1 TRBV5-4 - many CASSLDASSYNEQFF TGTGCCAGCAGCTTGGATGCCTCCTCCTACAATGAGCAGTTCTTC
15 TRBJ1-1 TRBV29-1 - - CSVTEGWGMNTEAFF TGCAGCGTTACAGAGGGCTGGGGGATGAACACTGAGGCTTTCTTT
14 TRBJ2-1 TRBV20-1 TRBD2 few CSAPGEAGNNEQFF TGTAGTGCTCCCGGTGAAGCGGGAAACAATGAGCAGTTCTTC
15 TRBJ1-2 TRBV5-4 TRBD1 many CASSLRTGGDIGYTF TGTGCCAGCAGCTTACGGACAGGGGGCGATATTGGCTACACCTTC
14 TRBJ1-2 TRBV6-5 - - CASRPGMAELGYTF TGTGCCAGCAGACCCGGAATGGCTGAGTTAGGCTACACCTTC
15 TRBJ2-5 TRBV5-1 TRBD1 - CACSLTGGEQETQYF TGCGCCTGCAGCCTGACAGGGGGAGAACAAGAGACCCAGTACTTC
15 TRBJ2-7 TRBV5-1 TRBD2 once CARSVGTSGSPEQYF TGCGCCCGCAGCGTGGGAACTAGCGGGAGCCCCGAGCAGTACTTC
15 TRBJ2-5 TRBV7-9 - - CASRRIGLYHETQYF TGTGCCAGCAGACGAATAGGCCTTTACCATGAGACCCAGTATTTC
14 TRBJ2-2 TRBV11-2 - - CTSSIDSDTGELFF TGTACCAGCAGCATAGACTCGGACACTGGGGAGCTGTTTTTT